One T cell receptor (beta chain) is described in this entry. A read error is possible here, since a much larger clone lies one base away. V dropped 0 bases and J dropped 5 bases, with 18 bases sitting between them. The germline CDR1 and CDR2 sequences are SGHRS and YFSETQ. This CDR3 has 16 residues. The data belong to a study of kidney transplant recipient with SARS-CoV-2 infection. TCRdb fed the reads into MiXCR, producing one record per CDR3 protein. The data show fewer than 250,000 distinct CDR3 sequences, more than 25% seen once. The source was a blood sample, collected at baseline and between days 110 and 120 from a kidney transplant recipient. This rearrangement joins TRBV5-1 to TRBJ2-7; D perhaps matches TRBD2 (6 bases). The TCR comes from a male patient aged 30 to 40 who had COVID-19 and was a kidney transplant recipient. Some T cells may have come from the graft donor. The CDR3 loop is CASSLVRGGKENEQYF. The CDR3 region has the DNA TGCGCCAGCAGCTTGGTAAGGGGCGGGAAAGAAAACGAGCAGTACTTC.